This T cell receptor beta chain was recovered during a study of blood T cell repertoires in COVID-19. The germline V gene encodes CDR1 SGHVS and CDR2 FNYEAQ. The CDR3 totals 18 residues. V dropped 4 bases and J dropped 4; count of bases not matched to a gene: 15. Authors' analysis steps: Estimated nucleated cell counts came from reference gene primer amplification. Using immunoSEQ multiplex PCR, the repertoire was profiled, and TCRdb retains in-frame clones only, with some absent. V, J and clone size reflect that table, while D and trimming were determined from the DNA. Among more than 250,000 clones listed, more than 70% were seen once.

The rearrangement uses TRBV7-6 and TRBJ2-2, with TRBD1 matching 7 bases. This clonotype was obtained from a woman between 40 and 50 years old with acute COVID-19. Sequenced: PBMCs or T cells enriched from blood (not recorded which). In nucleotides, the CDR3 is TGTGCCAGCAGCTCCTTCCGGACAGGAGGTGGGAGCACCGGGGAGCTGTTTTTT. Translation: CASSSFRTGGGSTGELFF.